Reported below is one T cell receptor beta chain. The CDR3 runs 13 residues. V was cut by 6 bases and J by 4 bases, with 10 bases left in between. Germline V gene lookup returns CDR1 MNHEY and CDR2 SVGAGI. After extraction with the RNeasy kit, about 0.5 to 1 ug of the RNA was reverse transcribed using random hexamers. TCRdb independently ran MiXCR on the immunoSEQ multiplex PCR reads; one entry per CDR3 protein. The sample shows more than 90,000 distinct CDR3 sequences, 90% to 95% of them seen only once. The sample is drawn from a study of CD8 T cells in Susac syndrome. The TCR was taken from a human donor with multiple sclerosis. This chain links TRBV6-5 with TRBJ1-5; D unresolved. Material: CD4+ T cells from PBMCs. CDR3 bases: TGTGCCAGCAGGGACGGGAGGAATCAGCCCCAGCATTTT. It is translated as CASRDGRNQPQHF.